The rows below give T cell receptor beta chains drawn from one sample of a study of blood T cell repertoires in COVID-19. Method: immunoSEQ multiplex PCR; TCRdb's copy keeps in-frame clones and lacks some. The sample shows about 250,000 clones, about 86% of them seen only once. Material for sequencing was PBMCs or T cells enriched from blood (not recorded which). Receptors originate from a man aged 50-59 years who had recovered from COVID-19. Both conserved end residues are part of each CDR3.

v_gene	CDR3aa
TRBV4-1	CASSLTPGGALGNEKLFF
TRBV7-2	CASSPGFTYGYTF
TRBV5-6	CASSTQGSLRYEQYF
TRBV27	CASSRGQGGSPLHF
TRBV4-3	CASSRALAAWGNIQYF
TRBV5-5	CASSWGDRAYGYTF
TRBV12-5	CASGPKISGYTEAFF
TRBV11-2	CASSPRTVENTEAFF
TRBV24-1	CATSDPNRGYNEQFF
TRBV4-3	CASSQEPPGPSGRAGIADTQYF
TRBV5-6	CASSSWGLGTGELFF
TRBV28	CASSSILDRGGRYEQYF
TRBV19	CASKQQGSYEQYF
TRBV6-2/TRBV6-3	CASSKGVTGANVLTF
TRBV24-1	CATSDSSSGSYNEQFF
TRBV6-5	CASRAARGQPQHF
TRBV7-6	CASSLGVGGAYEQYF
TRBV30	CAWSRTGNQETQYF
TRBV24-1	CATTMNRVPIQETQYF
TRBV5-4	CASSSDRVNTGELFF
TRBV29-1	CTGGQGISDTQYF
TRBV5-5	CASSLERRAGSNGYTF
TRBV5-4	CASSAGGEVFATNEKLFF
TRBV29-1	CSVQRVTGELFF
TRBV11-3	CASGGLRTDTQYF
TRBV27	CASSFGLAGTYEQYF
TRBV5-6	CASSLRDSSYEQYF
TRBV10-2	CASSPTSGSNTGELFF
TRBV5-1	CASSMAGGNQPQHF
TRBV11-3	CASSSRQGLGFF
TRBV4-1	CASSQELVDSYEQYF
TRBV7-9	CASSLDRGGYGYTF
TRBV9	CASTRATGELFF
TRBV7-2	CASSMTFYEQYF
TRBV7-4	CASSPEGYTIYF
TRBV11-3	CASSLSSVAYEQYF
TRBV5-1	CASRTTGGSNYGYTF
TRBV7-3	CASSPLGTGVADTQYF
TRBV19	CASSRGRGELFGANVLTF
TRBV2	CASDRVGGETGYTF
TRBV7-2	CASSPGLAGVQETQYF
TRBV5-8	CASSLEVQGEYF
TRBV7-2	CASSVRDRGPQPQHF
TRBV29-1	CSVGQGREQYF
TRBV3-1/TRBV3-2	CASSQGSHGMGTQYF
TRBV15	CATSRGAGQETQYF
TRBV4-1	CASSQKIRTAEETQYF
TRBV9	CASSLLNGKLFF
TRBV5-1	CASSPRTAAEGSPLHF
TRBV5-1	CASRSGLAPQFF
TRBV9	CASSVGGTGGTDTQYF
TRBV5-1	CASSWGTRGGATDTQYF
TRBV10-1	CASSESGVGTEAFF
TRBV28	CASIRPSTDTQYF
TRBV5-1	CASSPHPGEFYEQYF